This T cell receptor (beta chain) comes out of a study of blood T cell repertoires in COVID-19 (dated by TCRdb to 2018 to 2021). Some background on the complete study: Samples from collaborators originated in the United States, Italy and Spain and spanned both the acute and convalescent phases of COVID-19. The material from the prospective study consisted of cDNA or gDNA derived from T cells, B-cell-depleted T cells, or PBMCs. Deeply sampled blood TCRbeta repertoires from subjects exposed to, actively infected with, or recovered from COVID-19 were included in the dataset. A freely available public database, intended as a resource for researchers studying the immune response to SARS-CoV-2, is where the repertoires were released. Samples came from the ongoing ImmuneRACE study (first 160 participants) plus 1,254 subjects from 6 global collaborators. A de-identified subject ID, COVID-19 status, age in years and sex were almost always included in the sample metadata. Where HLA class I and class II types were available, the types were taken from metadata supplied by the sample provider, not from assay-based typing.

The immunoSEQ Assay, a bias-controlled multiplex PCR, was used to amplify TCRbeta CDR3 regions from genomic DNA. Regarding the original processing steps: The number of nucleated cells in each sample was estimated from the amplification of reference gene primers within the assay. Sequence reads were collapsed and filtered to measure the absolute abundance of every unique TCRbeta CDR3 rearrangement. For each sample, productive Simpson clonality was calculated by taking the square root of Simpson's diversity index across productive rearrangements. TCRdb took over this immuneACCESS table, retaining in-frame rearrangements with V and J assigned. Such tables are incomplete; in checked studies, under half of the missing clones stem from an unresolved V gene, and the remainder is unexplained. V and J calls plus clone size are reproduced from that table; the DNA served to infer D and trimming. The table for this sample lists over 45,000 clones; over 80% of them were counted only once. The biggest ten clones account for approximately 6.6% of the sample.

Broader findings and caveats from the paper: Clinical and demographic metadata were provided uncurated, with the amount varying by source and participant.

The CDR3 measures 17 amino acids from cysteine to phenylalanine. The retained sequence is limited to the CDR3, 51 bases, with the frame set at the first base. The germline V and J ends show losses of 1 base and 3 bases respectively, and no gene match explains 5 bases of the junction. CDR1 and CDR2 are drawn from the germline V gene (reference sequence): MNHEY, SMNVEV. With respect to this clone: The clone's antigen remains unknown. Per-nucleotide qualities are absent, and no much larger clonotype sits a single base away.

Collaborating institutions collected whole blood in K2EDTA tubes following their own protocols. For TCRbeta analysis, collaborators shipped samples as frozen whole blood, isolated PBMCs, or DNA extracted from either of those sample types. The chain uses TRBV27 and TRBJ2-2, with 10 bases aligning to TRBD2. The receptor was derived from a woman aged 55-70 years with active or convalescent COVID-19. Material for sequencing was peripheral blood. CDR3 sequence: CASSLLLAGAHTGELFF. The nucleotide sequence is TGTGCCAGCAGTTTATTGCTAGCGGGGGCCCACACCGGGGAGCTGTTTTTT.